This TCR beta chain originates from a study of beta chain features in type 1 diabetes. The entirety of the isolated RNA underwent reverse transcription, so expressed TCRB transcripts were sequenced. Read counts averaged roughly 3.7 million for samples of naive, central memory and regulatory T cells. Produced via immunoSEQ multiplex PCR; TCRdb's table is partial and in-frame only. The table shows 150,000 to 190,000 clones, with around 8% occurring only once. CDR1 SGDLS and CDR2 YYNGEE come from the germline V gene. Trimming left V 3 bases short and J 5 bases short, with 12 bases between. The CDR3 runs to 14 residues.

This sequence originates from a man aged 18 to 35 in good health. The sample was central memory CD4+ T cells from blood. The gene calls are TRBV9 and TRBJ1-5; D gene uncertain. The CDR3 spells CASSGIDGDQPQHF. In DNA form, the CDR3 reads TGTGCCAGCAGCGGTATTGACGGGGATCAGCCCCAGCATTTT.